This T cell receptor beta chain was identified in a study of lymphopenia after photon versus proton radiotherapy. Study observations and caveats: Proton therapy kept repertoires fairly stable, unlike photons, which gained effector/memory cells.

TCRdb's copy holds only in-frame clones and misses some; the assay was immunoSEQ multiplex PCR. The top ten clones hold 14% of a sample with around 29,000 clones, 84% of them seen once. Comments on this clone: Its antigen is still unknown.

This TCR derives from a woman between 70 and 85 years old with pancreatic cancer. The sequencing used peripheral blood, collected from a patient treated with proton-based radiotherapy.

The CDR3 nucleotides are TGTGCCAGCAGAGGACCGGGACAGCTCTCCTACGAGCAGTACTTC. This codes for CASRGPGQLSYEQYF. This chain uses TRBV28 with TRBJ2-7, with 7 bases that match TRBD1. V lost 6 bases and J lost 0; bases outside the gene matches: 8. Germline CDR1 reads MDHEN; CDR2 reads SYDVKM. This CDR3 spans 15 amino acids.